The clone carrying this T cell receptor beta chain has a count of ten or more. This entry belongs to a study of T-cell reconstitution after alpha-beta-depleted transplantation in children. The authors prepared the TCRbeta library with unique molecular identifiers. A single record per CDR3 protein comes from TCRdb applying MiXCR to the PCR reads. The sample carries roughly 200,000 distinct CDR3 sequences, roughly 10% recorded once. V lost 2 bases and J 6 bases, leaving 13 bases between the germline ends. From germline, CDR1 is LGHNA and CDR2 YSLEER. CDR3 length equals 14 residues. The V call is TRBV4-3, the J call TRBJ1-2, with D possibly being TRBD1 (5 bases). This TCR was sampled from a child under two years old with acute myeloid leukemia, due to receive a stem cell transplant. The sequenced sample was PBMCs, obtained before TCRalphabeta/CD19-depleted stem cell transplant. The CDR3 coding sequence is TGCGCCAGCAGCCAATCCCGGGGGGGGGATGGCTACACCTTC. Protein product: CASSQSRGGDGYTF.